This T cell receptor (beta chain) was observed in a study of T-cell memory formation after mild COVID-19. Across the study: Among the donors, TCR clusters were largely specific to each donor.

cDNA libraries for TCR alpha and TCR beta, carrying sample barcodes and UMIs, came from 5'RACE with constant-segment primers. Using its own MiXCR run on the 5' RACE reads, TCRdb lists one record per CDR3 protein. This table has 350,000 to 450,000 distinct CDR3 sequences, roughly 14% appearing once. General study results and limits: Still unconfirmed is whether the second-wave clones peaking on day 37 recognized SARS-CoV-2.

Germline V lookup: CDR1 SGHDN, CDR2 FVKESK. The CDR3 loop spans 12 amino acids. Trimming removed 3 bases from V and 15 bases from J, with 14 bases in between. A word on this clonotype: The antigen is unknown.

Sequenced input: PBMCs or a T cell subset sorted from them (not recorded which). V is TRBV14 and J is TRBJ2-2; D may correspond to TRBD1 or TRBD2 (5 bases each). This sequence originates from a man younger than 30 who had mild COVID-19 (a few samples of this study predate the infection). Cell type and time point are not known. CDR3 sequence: CASSHVTGALFF. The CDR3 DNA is TGTGCCAGCAGCCACGTGACCGGGGCATTGTTTTTT.